This T cell receptor beta chain originates from a study of blood T cell repertoires in COVID-19. Study information: Samples of COVID-19 (acute and convalescent) were obtained from the United States, Italy and Spain. From T cells, B-cell-depleted T cells, or PBMCs came the material, which was cDNA or gDNA.

With 5 bases removed from V and 6 bases from J, the gap between germline ends came to 17 bases. From germline, CDR1 is SGHVS and CDR2 FQNEAQ. This CDR3 has 14 residues. In the original analysis: Amplification with reference gene primers provided the estimates of nucleated cell counts. The method was immunoSEQ multiplex PCR; TCRdb's version includes in-frame clones alone and lacks a portion of them. V and J calls plus clone size are reproduced from that table; the DNA served to infer D and trimming. The table includes about 36,000 clones, approximately 86% detected once. The specimen sequenced was peripheral blood. The receptor comes from a man aged 55 to 70 with acute or convalescent COVID-19. The chain is built from TRBV7-8 and TRBJ2-7; D is possibly TRBD2 (6 bases). The CDR3 is CASSPRRGGGEQYV. In DNA, the CDR3 is TGTGCCAGCAGCCCCCGGCGGGGAGGCGGCGAGCAGTACGTC.